This T cell receptor (beta chain) stems from a study of technical replicates of blood from a handful of donors. Clones were sequenced by immunoSEQ multiplex PCR, and TCRdb holds only the in-frame ones, with some missing. The sample carries around 84,000 clones, 90% to 95% recorded once. The CDR3 is made up of 16 amino acids. Germline V gene sequence: CDR1 SGHTS, CDR2 YDEGEE. With 4 bases clipped from V and 5 bases from J, the junction kept 10 bases outside the gene matches. Sequencing used T cells isolated from PBMCs. V usage is TRBV5-8 and J usage is TRBJ2-2, with 8 bases that match TRBD2. This clonotype was sampled from a human donor in good health. CDR3: CASSDKGLVGTGELFF. The CDR3 DNA reads TGTGCCAGCAGCGACAAGGGACTAGTTGGGACCGGGGAGCTGTTTTTT.